A selection of T cell receptor beta chains follows, all from one sample in a study of CD4+ T cells in melanoma. Some clones are missing from TCRdb's copy, which holds only in-frame ones; the method was immunoSEQ multiplex PCR. The sample has around 130,000 clones; about nine tenths are singletons. These receptors all stem from a human donor with melanoma. Both conserved end residues are part of each CDR3. A D gene is named only where the DNA matches it firmly. The size entry is marked missing in some rows and otherwise reads once, few, many or a size class.

J: TRBJ2-2
D: TRBD1
size: NA
V: TRBV29-1
DNA: TGCAGCGTTGTCGGCGGACAGGGGAACACCGGGGAGCTGTTTTTT
CDR3: CSVVGGQGNTGELFF

J: TRBJ2-7
D: TRBD2
size: NA
V: TRBV11-2
DNA: TGTGCCAGCAGCTTTAACAGCGGACTAGCGGGGGGGTCCTACGAGCAGTACTTC
CDR3: CASSFNSGLAGGSYEQYF

J: TRBJ1-5
D: TRBD1
size: NA
V: TRBV19
DNA: TGTGCCAGTAGTACTCCGGGACAGGGAAACAATCAGCCCCAGCATTTT
CDR3: CASSTPGQGNNQPQHF

J: TRBJ1-1
D: NA
size: NA
V: TRBV7-9
DNA: TGTGCCAGCAGCTTAGAGATGAGCACTGAAGCTTTCTTT
CDR3: CASSLEMSTEAFF

J: TRBJ2-3
D: NA
size: NA
V: TRBV5-1
DNA: TGCGCCAGCAGCTTGGAACTAGCCTCAGATACGCAGTATTTT
CDR3: CASSLELASDTQYF

J: TRBJ2-7
D: NA
size: NA
V: TRBV6-5
DNA: TGTGCCAGCAGTAAGACGTGGAGCTCCTACGAGCAGTACTTC
CDR3: CASSKTWSSYEQYF

J: TRBJ1-6
D: NA
size: NA
V: TRBV2
DNA: TGTGCCAGCAGTGACAGGGTTGATTCACCCCTCCACTTT
CDR3: CASSDRVDSPLHF

J: TRBJ2-3
D: TRBD2
size: NA
V: TRBV5-4
DNA: TGTGCCAGCAGCTTGGAGGCGGGGGGTGGCACAGATACGCAGTATTTT
CDR3: CASSLEAGGGTDTQYF

J: TRBJ2-1
D: TRBD2
size: NA
V: TRBV5-1
DNA: TGCGCCAGCAGCCGCGGGGGGGCCTCCTACAATGAGCAGTTCTTC
CDR3: CASSRGGASYNEQFF

J: TRBJ2-3
D: NA
size: NA
V: TRBV9
DNA: TGTGCCAGCAGCGTAGTTTCCCGCACAGATACGCAGTATTTT
CDR3: CASSVVSRTDTQYF

J: TRBJ1-2
D: TRBD1
size: NA
V: TRBV2
DNA: TGTGCCAGCCCTGGACAGGGGAGAGCTAGCTATGGCTACACCTTC
CDR3: CASPGQGRASYGYTF

J: TRBJ2-1
D: NA
size: NA
V: TRBV6-5
DNA: TGTGCCAGCAGTTCCGGGATAGACTCCTACAATGAGCAGTTCTTC
CDR3: CASSSGIDSYNEQFF

J: TRBJ1-6
D: NA
size: NA
V: TRBV7-9
DNA: TGTGCCAGCAGCCCAGATCCAGGGTACTCGGGTTCACCCCTCCACTTT
CDR3: CASSPDPGYSGSPLHF

J: TRBJ2-4
D: TRBD1
size: NA
V: TRBV4-1
DNA: TGCGCCAGCAGCCAACCTGGGACAGCTCTAGCCAAAAACATTCAGTACTTC
CDR3: CASSQPGTALAKNIQYF

J: TRBJ1-2
D: TRBD1
size: NA
V: TRBV6-5
DNA: TGTGCCAGCAGTAGACAGGGACTCTATGGCTACACCTTC
CDR3: CASSRQGLYGYTF

J: TRBJ1-2
D: NA
size: NA
V: TRBV7-2
DNA: TGTGCCAGCAGCCCCCTCAGTGGGCAGATCTATGGCTACACCTTC
CDR3: CASSPLSGQIYGYTF

J: TRBJ2-3
D: TRBD1
size: NA
V: TRBV7-3
DNA: TGTGCCAGCAGCTTAACCCCTGGGACAGCAGATACGCAGTATTTT
CDR3: CASSLTPGTADTQYF

J: TRBJ2-5
D: NA
size: few
V: TRBV5-1
DNA: TGCGCCAGCGGAGGAGAGACCCAGTACTTC
CDR3: CASGGETQYF

J: TRBJ2-2
D: NA
size: NA
V: TRBV2
DNA: TGTGCCAGCGGGGGGACAGACAACACCGGGGAGCTGTTTTTT
CDR3: CASGGTDNTGELFF

J: TRBJ1-6
D: TRBD1
size: NA
V: TRBV7-8
DNA: TGTGCCAGCAACCAGGACAGGCTTCGTTCACCCCTCCACTTT
CDR3: CASNQDRLRSPLHF

J: TRBJ1-6
D: NA
size: NA
V: TRBV7-8
DNA: TGTGCCAGCAGCCCATCCGCAGGACTGATAGATTCACCCCTCCACTTT
CDR3: CASSPSAGLIDSPLHF

J: TRBJ1-4
D: NA
size: NA
V: TRBV19
DNA: TGTGCCAGTAGTACGCAGGGGTTGGCCTTGCCGGAACTGTTTTTT
CDR3: CASSTQGLALPELFF

J: TRBJ2-3
D: TRBD2
size: NA
V: TRBV7-8
DNA: TGTGCCAGCAGCCCACAGACACCGGGACTAGTCACAGATACGCAGTATTTT
CDR3: CASSPQTPGLVTDTQYF

J: TRBJ1-5
D: NA
size: NA
V: TRBV27
DNA: TGTGCCAGCAGTTTCGGCGGGGGGTTCAATCAGCCCCAGCATTTT
CDR3: CASSFGGGFNQPQHF

J: TRBJ2-2
D: NA
size: NA
V: TRBV5-1
DNA: TGCGCCAGCAGCTTGGCGATAGCCGGCGGGGAGCTGTTTTTT
CDR3: CASSLAIAGGELFF

J: TRBJ2-1
D: NA
size: NA
V: TRBV19
DNA: TGTGCCAGTAGTATAAGATTGGGGGGTGAGCAGTTCTTC
CDR3: CASSIRLGGEQFF

J: TRBJ2-7
D: TRBD2
size: NA
V: TRBV11-2
DNA: TGTGCCAGCAGCTTTAGCGGGGGGTTCCCCTACGAGCAGTACTTC
CDR3: CASSFSGGFPYEQYF

J: TRBJ2-1
D: NA
size: NA
V: TRBV6-1
DNA: TGTGCCAGCAGGACCCCAGGGGTTTACAATGAGCAGTTCTTC
CDR3: CASRTPGVYNEQFF

J: TRBJ1-1
D: NA
size: NA
V: TRBV5-6
DNA: TGTGCCAGCAGCTCGGACAGTGGGGTTGGTACTGAAGCTTTCTTT
CDR3: CASSSDSGVGTEAFF

J: TRBJ1-6
D: TRBD1
size: NA
V: TRBV30
DNA: TGTGCCTGGAGTGCAGATCGACAGGGGGCGAGTTCACCCCTCCACTTT
CDR3: CAWSADRQGASSPLHF

J: TRBJ2-6
D: NA
size: NA
V: TRBV28
DNA: TGTGCCAGCAGTTTCGTCGGGACATTAAACGTCCTGACTTTC
CDR3: CASSFVGTLNVLTF

J: TRBJ2-1
D: NA
size: NA
V: TRBV5-1
DNA: TGCGCCAGCAGCTTGGTTCAGGCCGTTGGCAATGAGCAGTTCTTC
CDR3: CASSLVQAVGNEQFF

J: TRBJ1-2
D: NA
size: NA
V: TRBV5-1
DNA: TGCGCCAGCAGCTTGGGTCCCCAGGCCCTCGACTATGGCTACACCTTC
CDR3: CASSLGPQALDYGYTF

J: TRBJ2-2
D: NA
size: NA
V: TRBV4-1
DNA: TGCGCCAGCAGCCAAGAATATAGTGGAGCGAACACCGGGGAGCTGTTTTTT
CDR3: CASSQEYSGANTGELFF

J: TRBJ2-1
D: TRBD2
size: NA
V: TRBV4-1
DNA: TGCGCCAGCAGCCAAAGCGGGGGGGCGTTAGATGAGCAGTTCTTC
CDR3: CASSQSGGALDEQFF

J: TRBJ1-1
D: NA
size: NA
V: TRBV7-3
DNA: TGTGCCAGCAGCTTAACCTCATCGAACACTGAAGCTTTCTTT
CDR3: CASSLTSSNTEAFF

J: TRBJ2-5
D: NA
size: NA
V: TRBV7-9
DNA: TGTGCCAGCAGCTCCGGAGAGACCCAGTACTTC
CDR3: CASSSGETQYF

J: TRBJ2-1
D: TRBD1
size: NA
V: TRBV5-6
DNA: TGTGCCAGCGAGGGACAGGGGGCCTACAATGAGCAGTTCTTC
CDR3: CASEGQGAYNEQFF

J: TRBJ2-2
D: TRBD1
size: once
V: TRBV30
DNA: TGTGCCTGGAGACTAGCGGACAGGGGGCTCGGGGAGCTGTTTTTT
CDR3: CAWRLADRGLGELFF

J: TRBJ2-6
D: NA
size: NA
V: TRBV7-2
DNA: TGTGCCAGCAGCTTCGGGGGTGGGGCCAACGTCCTGACTTTC
CDR3: CASSFGGGANVLTF

J: TRBJ2-3
D: TRBD2
size: NA
V: TRBV5-1
DNA: TGCGCCAGCAGCTGGAGTGGGGAGGGTTCCTATTTT
CDR3: CASSWSGEGSYF